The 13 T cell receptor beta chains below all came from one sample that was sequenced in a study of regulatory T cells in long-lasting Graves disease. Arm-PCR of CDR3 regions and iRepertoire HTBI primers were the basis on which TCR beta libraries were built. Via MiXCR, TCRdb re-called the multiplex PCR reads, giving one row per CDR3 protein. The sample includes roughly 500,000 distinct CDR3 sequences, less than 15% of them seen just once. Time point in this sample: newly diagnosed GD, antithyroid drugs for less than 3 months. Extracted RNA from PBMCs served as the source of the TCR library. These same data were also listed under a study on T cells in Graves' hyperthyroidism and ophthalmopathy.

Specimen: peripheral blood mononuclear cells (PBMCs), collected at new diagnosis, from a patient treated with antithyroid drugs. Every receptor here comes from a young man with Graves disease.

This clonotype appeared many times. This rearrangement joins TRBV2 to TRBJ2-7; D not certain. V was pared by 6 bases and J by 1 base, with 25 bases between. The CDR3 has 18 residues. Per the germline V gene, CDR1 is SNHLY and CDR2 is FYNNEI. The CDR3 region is CASSLKGITAPESYEQYF. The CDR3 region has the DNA TGTGCCAGCAGCCTAAAAGGGATTACAGCCCCAGAATCCTACGAGCAGTACTTC.

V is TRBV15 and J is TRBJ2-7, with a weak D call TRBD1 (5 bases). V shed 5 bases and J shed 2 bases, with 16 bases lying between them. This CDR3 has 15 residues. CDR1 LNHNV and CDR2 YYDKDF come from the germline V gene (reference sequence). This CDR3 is CATSSGAPGTYEQYF. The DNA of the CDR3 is TGTGCCACCAGCTCAGGCGCCCCAGGGACCTACGAGCAGTACTTC.

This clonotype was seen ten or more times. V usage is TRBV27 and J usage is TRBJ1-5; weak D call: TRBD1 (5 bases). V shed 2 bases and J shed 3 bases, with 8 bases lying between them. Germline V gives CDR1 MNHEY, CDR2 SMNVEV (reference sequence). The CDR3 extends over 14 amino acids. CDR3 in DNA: TGTGCCAGCAGTTTAGAGGGGCTCAATCAGCCCCAGCATTTT. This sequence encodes CASSLEGLNQPQHF.

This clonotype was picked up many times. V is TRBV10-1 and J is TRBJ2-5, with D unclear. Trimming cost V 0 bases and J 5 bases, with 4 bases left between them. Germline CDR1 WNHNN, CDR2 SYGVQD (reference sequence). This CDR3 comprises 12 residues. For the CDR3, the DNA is TGCGCCAGCAGTGAGTCTGTGGAGACCCAGTACTTC. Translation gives CASSESVETQYF.

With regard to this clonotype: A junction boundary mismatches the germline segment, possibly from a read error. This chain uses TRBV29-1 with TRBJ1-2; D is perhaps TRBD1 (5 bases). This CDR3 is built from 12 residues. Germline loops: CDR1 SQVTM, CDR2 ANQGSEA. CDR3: CSVERPGDGYIF. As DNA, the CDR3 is TGCAGCGTTGAAAGGCCGGGGGATGGCTACATCTTC.

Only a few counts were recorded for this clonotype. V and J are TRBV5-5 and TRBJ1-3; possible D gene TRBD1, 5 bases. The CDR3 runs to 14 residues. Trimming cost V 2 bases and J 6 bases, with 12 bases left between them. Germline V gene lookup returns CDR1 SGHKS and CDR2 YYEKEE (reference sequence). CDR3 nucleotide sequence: TGTGCCAGCAGCTTCATCGGGGGTGAAAACACCATATATTTT. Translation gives CASSFIGGENTIYF.

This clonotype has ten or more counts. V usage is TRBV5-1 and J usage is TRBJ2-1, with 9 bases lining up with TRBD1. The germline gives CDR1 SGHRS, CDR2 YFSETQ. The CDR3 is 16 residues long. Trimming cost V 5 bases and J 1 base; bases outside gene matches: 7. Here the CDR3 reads CASRGGTGNSYNEQFF. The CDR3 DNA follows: TGCGCCAGCAGGGGTGGGACAGGGAATTCCTACAATGAGCAGTTCTTC.

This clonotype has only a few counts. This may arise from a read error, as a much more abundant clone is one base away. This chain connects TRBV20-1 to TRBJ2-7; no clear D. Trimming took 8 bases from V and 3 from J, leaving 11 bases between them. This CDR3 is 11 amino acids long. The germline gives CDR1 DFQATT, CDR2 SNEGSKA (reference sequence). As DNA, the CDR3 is TGCAGTACTCCCTTAGACTACGAGCAGTACTTC. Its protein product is CSTPLDYEQYF.

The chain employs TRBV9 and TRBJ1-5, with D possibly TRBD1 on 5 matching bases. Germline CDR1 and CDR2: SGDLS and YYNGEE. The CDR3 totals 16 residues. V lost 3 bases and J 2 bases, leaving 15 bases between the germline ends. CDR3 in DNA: TGTGCCAGCAGCGACCCCAGGGAGGGCGGCAATCAGCCCCAGCATTTT. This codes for CASSDPREGGNQPQHF.

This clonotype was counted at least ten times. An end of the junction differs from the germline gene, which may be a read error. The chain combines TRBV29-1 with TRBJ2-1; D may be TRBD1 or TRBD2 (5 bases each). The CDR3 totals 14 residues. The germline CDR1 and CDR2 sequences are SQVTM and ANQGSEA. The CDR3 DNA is TGCAGCGTGGAAGGGGACCTAGTACCCGGCGAGCAGTTCTTC. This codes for CSVEGDLVPGEQFF.

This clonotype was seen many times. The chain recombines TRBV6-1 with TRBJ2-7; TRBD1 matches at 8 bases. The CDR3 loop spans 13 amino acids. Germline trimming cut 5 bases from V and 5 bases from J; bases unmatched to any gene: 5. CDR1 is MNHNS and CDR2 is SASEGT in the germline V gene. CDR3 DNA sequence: TGTGCCAGCAGTAAGCAGGGGGCGGACGAGCAGTACTTC. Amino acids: CASSKQGADEQYF.

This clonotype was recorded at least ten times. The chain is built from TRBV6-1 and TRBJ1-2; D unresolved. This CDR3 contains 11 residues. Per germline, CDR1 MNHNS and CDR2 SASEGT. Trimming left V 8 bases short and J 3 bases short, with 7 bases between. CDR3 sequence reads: CASQEYYGYTF. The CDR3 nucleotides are TGTGCCAGCCAGGAGTACTATGGCTACACCTTC.

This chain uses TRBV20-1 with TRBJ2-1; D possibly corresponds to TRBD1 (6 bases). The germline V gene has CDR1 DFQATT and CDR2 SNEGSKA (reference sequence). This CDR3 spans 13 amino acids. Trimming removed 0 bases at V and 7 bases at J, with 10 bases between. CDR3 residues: CSARDYDRNEQFF. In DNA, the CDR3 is TGCAGTGCTAGAGATTACGACAGGAATGAGCAGTTCTTC.